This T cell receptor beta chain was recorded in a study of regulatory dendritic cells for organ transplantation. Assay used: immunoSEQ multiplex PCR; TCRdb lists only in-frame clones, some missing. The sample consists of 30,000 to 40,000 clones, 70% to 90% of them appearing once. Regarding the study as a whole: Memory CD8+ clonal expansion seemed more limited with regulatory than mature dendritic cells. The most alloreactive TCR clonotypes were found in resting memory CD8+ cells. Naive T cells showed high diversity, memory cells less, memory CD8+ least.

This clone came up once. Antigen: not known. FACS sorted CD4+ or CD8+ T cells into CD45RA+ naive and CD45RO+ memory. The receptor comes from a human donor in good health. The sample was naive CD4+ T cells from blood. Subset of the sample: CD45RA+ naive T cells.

For the CDR3, the DNA is TGTGCCAGCAGTTTATCTCCCTACGAGCAGTACTTC. Encoded protein: CASSLSPYEQYF. The chain employs TRBV28 and TRBJ2-7; D unresolved. Trimming pared 1 base from V and 2 bases from J, leaving 3 bases between. The CDR3 contains 12 residues. Germline V gene data show CDR1 as MDHEN and CDR2 as SYDVKM.